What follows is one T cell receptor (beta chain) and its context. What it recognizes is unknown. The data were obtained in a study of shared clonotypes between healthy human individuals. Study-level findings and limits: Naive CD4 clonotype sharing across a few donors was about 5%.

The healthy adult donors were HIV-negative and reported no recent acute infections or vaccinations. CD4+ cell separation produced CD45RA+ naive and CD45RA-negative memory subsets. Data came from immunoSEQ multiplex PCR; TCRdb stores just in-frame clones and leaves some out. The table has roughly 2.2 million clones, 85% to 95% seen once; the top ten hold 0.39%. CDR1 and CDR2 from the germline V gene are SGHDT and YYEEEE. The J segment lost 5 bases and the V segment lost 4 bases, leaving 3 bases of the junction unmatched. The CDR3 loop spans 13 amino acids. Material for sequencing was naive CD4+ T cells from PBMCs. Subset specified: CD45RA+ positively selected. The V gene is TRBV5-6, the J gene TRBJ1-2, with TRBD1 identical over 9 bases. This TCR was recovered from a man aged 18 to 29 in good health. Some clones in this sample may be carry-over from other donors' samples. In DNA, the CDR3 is TGTGCCAGCAGCCCGGACAGGGGATATGGCTACACCTTC. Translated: CASSPDRGYGYTF.